The rows below give T cell receptor beta chains drawn from one sample of a study of cytomegalovirus exposure and HLA in healthy donors. Here immunoSEQ multiplex PCR was the method, and the copy in TCRdb shows in-frame clones only, minus some. The sample lists some 98,000 clones; 75% to 80% were seen once. The sample taken for sequencing was PBMCs. These receptors were taken from a female donor in good health and CMV-seronegative. The CDR3 runs from the conserved cysteine through the conserved F or W. A D gene is named only where the DNA matches it firmly. Size tells how often a clone was seen (once, few, many) or the class of an expanded clone, and some rows leave it out.

j_call d_call v_call clone_size cdr3_nt cdr3_aa
TRBJ1-3 NA TRBV4-2 NA TGTGCCAGCAGCCAAGCCGGGGGGGGGTCCCACGGAAACACCATATATTTT CASSQAGGGSHGNTIYF
TRBJ2-2 NA TRBV2 NA TGTGCCAGCAGGGCCCAGGGACTTGACACCGGGGAGCTGTTTTTT CASRAQGLDTGELFF
TRBJ2-6 NA TRBV4-1 NA TGCGCCAGCAGCCGGGGGCAGTCTGGGGCCAACGTCCTGACTTTC CASSRGQSGANVLTF
TRBJ2-3 TRBD2 TRBV2 NA TGTGCCAGCAGACCCCTTAGCGGGCCTAGCACAGATACGCAGTATTTT CASRPLSGPSTDTQYF
TRBJ2-7 TRBD1 TRBV5-4 once TGTGCCAGCTATCGGACAGGCGAAACCTACGAGCAGTACTTC CASYRTGETYEQYF
TRBJ1-4 TRBD1 TRBV5-1 NA TGCGCCAGCAGCTTGGACGGGACAGAATCTGAAAAACTGTTTTTT CASSLDGTESEKLFF
TRBJ2-7 TRBD1 TRBV27 NA TGTGCCAGCAGTTTATGGGGACAGGCAGGCTACGAGCAGTACTTC CASSLWGQAGYEQYF
TRBJ2-3 TRBD1 TRBV30 once TGTGCCTGGAGGGACAGGGGAGGGACAGATACGCAGTATTTT CAWRDRGGTDTQYF
TRBJ2-2 NA TRBV7-8 NA TGTGCCAGCAGCTTAGTTTCGGGCGGGACCGGGGAGCTGTTTTTT CASSLVSGGTGELFF
TRBJ1-6 TRBD1 TRBV5-1 NA TGCGCCAGCAGCTTGGAAGGCGGACAGGGTTATAATTCACCCCTCCACTTT CASSLEGGQGYNSPLHF
TRBJ2-2 TRBD2 TRBV7-9 NA TGTGCCAGCAGCATAGGACTAGCGGCCACCGGGGAGCTGTTTTTT CASSIGLAATGELFF
TRBJ1-1 TRBD1 TRBV9 few TGTGCCAGCGGGACAGGGGGCAGCGAAGCTTTCTTT CASGTGGSEAFF
TRBJ1-5 NA TRBV2 NA TGTGCCAGCAGGAGGACAGCTCAAAATCAGCCCCAGCATTTT CASRRTAQNQPQHF
TRBJ1-6 NA TRBV19 NA TGTGCCAGTAGCCGAGACAGTCCGAATTCACCCCTCCACTTT CASSRDSPNSPLHF
TRBJ2-3 TRBD1 TRBV6-1 NA TGTGCCAGCAGTGGGAGACAGGGTAGCACAGATACGCAGTATTTT CASSGRQGSTDTQYF
TRBJ1-1 TRBD1 TRBV7-2 NA TGTGCCAGCAGCTTAGTGGAAGGGACAGGATCGCGGGGGGCTTTCTTT CASSLVEGTGSRGAFF
TRBJ1-1 NA TRBV5-1 NA TGCGCCAGCAGCTTGGGTGGGGGGGACACTGAAGCTTTCTTT CASSLGGGDTEAFF
TRBJ2-7 NA TRBV2 once TGTGCCACCGCGGTGGGAGGCGGGTCCTACGAGCAGTACTTC CATAVGGGSYEQYF
TRBJ1-6 NA TRBV27 few TGTGCCAGCAGTTTATCGTGGGGGGACAATTCACCCCTCCACTTT CASSLSWGDNSPLHF
TRBJ2-1 NA TRBV6-5 NA TGTGCCAGCACTGCGGAGGTCGGCTACAATGAGCAGTTCTTC CASTAEVGYNEQFF
TRBJ1-6 NA TRBV14 NA TGTGCCAGCAGCCAAGATCGTGGGGGCAATTCACCCCTCCACTTT CASSQDRGGNSPLHF
TRBJ1-5 NA TRBV21-1 NA TGTGCCAGCAGCAAAGTGGGGGGACAGAGGAGAGGGGCAAATCAGCCCCAGCATTTT CASSKVGGQRRGANQPQHF
TRBJ2-1 TRBD2 TRBV5-6 once TGTGCCAGCAGCTCTACTAGCGGGTTCTCCTACAATGAGCAGTTCTTC CASSSTSGFSYNEQFF
TRBJ2-3 NA TRBV9 NA TGTGCCAGCAGCCCCCGGGGTAGCGCGAGCACAGATACGCAGTATTTT CASSPRGSASTDTQYF
TRBJ2-7 TRBD2 TRBV5-6 NA TGTGCCAGCAGTCGACATCAGGGACTAGCGGGGGACCAGTACTTC CASSRHQGLAGDQYF
TRBJ1-2 TRBD1 TRBV9 NA TGTGCCAGCAGCGTAGGACAGGGGCTAGACTATGGCTACACCTTC CASSVGQGLDYGYTF
TRBJ2-6 NA TRBV2 NA TGTGCCAGCAGTGAATTAAACTCTGGGGCCAACGTCCTGACTTTC CASSELNSGANVLTF
TRBJ1-1 NA TRBV11-2 NA TGTGCCAGCAGCCTTGACAGAGAAGCTTTCTTT CASSLDREAFF
TRBJ2-1 NA TRBV6-1 NA TGTGCCAGCAGTGGAAGTCCCGCGCATACTGAGCAGTTCTTC CASSGSPAHTEQFF
TRBJ2-5 NA TRBV6-6 NA TGTGCCAGCAGGGCGGCGGGGGCCAACCAAGAGACCCAGTACTTC CASRAAGANQETQYF
TRBJ2-1 TRBD2 TRBV12-5 NA TGTGCTAGTGGTCTAGCGGGCCCTTACTCCTACAATGAGCAGTTCTTC CASGLAGPYSYNEQFF
TRBJ2-5 TRBD2 TRBV7-2 NA TGTGCCAGCAGCCCCCGGACTAGCGGGGGGACCCAGTACTTC CASSPRTSGGTQYF
TRBJ2-2 NA TRBV6-5 NA TGTGCCAGCAGGACAAACACCGGGGAGCTGTTTTTT CASRTNTGELFF
TRBJ1-3 TRBD1 TRBV19 NA TGTGCCAGTAGAGGGGACAGAGCTGGAAACACCATATATTTT CASRGDRAGNTIYF
TRBJ1-1 NA TRBV7-2 NA TGTGCCAGCAGCGTATCCTCAGGGTGGAACACTGAAGCTTTCTTT CASSVSSGWNTEAFF
TRBJ1-1 NA TRBV30 NA TGTGCCTGGAGTGTACTGGGGCGGCGGAACACTGAAGCTTTCTTT CAWSVLGRRNTEAFF
TRBJ2-7 NA TRBV6-5 NA TGTGCCAGCAGCCGGAGGGGCGTTTACGAGCAGTACTTC CASSRRGVYEQYF
TRBJ2-3 NA TRBV10-3 NA TGTGCCATCAGTGGGAGGCTCCTCCCGGGGACAGATACGCAGTATTTT CAISGRLLPGTDTQYF
TRBJ2-1 TRBD2 TRBV7-2 NA TGTGCCAGCAGAAAACCGGGACTAGCGGGAGAAAATGAGCAGTTCTTC CASRKPGLAGENEQFF
TRBJ2-3 NA TRBV19 NA TGTGCCAGTAGTATACTTAGAGGGGATACGCAGTATTTT CASSILRGDTQYF
TRBJ1-4 NA TRBV29-1 NA TGCAGCGTGTTGGACACTTACGCAACTAATGAAAAACTGTTTTTT CSVLDTYATNEKLFF
TRBJ2-5 TRBD1 TRBV11-3 NA TGTGCCAGCAGCAACGGACAGGTCGGAGAGACCCAGTACTTC CASSNGQVGETQYF
TRBJ1-1 NA TRBV6-5 few TGTGCCAGCAGGGGCCTCGAGAACACTGAAGCTTTCTTT CASRGLENTEAFF
TRBJ1-1 TRBD1 TRBV11-2 NA TGTGCCAGCAGCCCCCACCTGGCGGGACAGCTTAACACTGAAGCTTTCTTT CASSPHLAGQLNTEAFF
TRBJ1-1 TRBD1 TRBV6-5 NA TGTGCCAGCAGTTACGGGGGGACAGGAATGAACACTGAAGCTTTCTTT CASSYGGTGMNTEAFF
TRBJ1-3 NA TRBV9 NA TGTGCCAGCAGCCCTTGGAGAGATTCTGGAAACACCATATATTTT CASSPWRDSGNTIYF
TRBJ1-5 NA TRBV6-6 NA TGTGCCAGCACCCCAGGGAAAAATAGCAATCAGCCCCAGCATTTT CASTPGKNSNQPQHF
TRBJ2-7 TRBD1 TRBV11-2 NA TGTGCCAGCAGCTTAGATTCAGGCAGGGGGCTTGAGCAGTACTTC CASSLDSGRGLEQYF
TRBJ1-5 NA TRBV2 NA TGTGCCAGCAGACTCCAGTTCGGGCAGCCCCAGCATTTT CASRLQFGQPQHF
TRBJ1-5 TRBD1 TRBV9 NA TGTGCCAGCAGCGTAGGGGTAGGGACAGAACAGCATTTT CASSVGVGTEQHF
TRBJ1-2 TRBD1 TRBV19 NA TGTGCCAGTAGTTTACAGGGGGCGGGCGGCTACACCTTC CASSLQGAGGYTF
TRBJ2-1 NA TRBV19 NA TGTGCCAGCCGTCGGGGGTTGAATGAGCAGTTCTTC CASRRGLNEQFF
TRBJ1-5 TRBD1 TRBV10-2 NA TGCGCCAGCCGGGACAGGGGGGGTAGAGGAAGCAATCAGCCCCAGCATTTT CASRDRGGRGSNQPQHF
TRBJ1-6 NA TRBV7-9 NA TGTGCCAGCCGCAGGGGTTCCCCGAGTTATAATTCACCCCTCCACTTT CASRRGSPSYNSPLHF
TRBJ2-2 NA TRBV7-9 NA TGTGCCAGCAGCTTAGAACGACAGAACACCGGGGAGCTGTTTTTT CASSLERQNTGELFF